This TCR beta chain was sequenced during a study of response to subunit inactivated influenza vaccine. In its sample, this clonotype was seen many times. Its specificity is unknown. A junction boundary mismatches the germline segment, possibly from a read error. Whole-study results and caveats: The authors offered the suggestion that each seasonal influenza vaccination recruits few new T cells.

From the RT-PCR reads, TCRdb called clonotypes with MiXCR, one entry per CDR3 protein. The sample lists approximately 530,000 distinct CDR3 sequences, 10% to 15% seen once, with about 12% in the top ten. The sequenced sample was PBMCs from blood, obtained more than 35 days after vaccination. The source is a man in his fifties who received an inactivated influenza vaccine.

The CDR3, as DNA: TGTGCCAGCAGTTTCCAACCATCCCACCCTCCCATCTTC. Translated, it gives CASSFQPSHPPIF. V and J are TRBV27 and TRBJ2-1; no clear D. Germline V gene lookup returns CDR1 MNHEY and CDR2 SMNVEV (reference sequence). The CDR3 consists of 13 residues.